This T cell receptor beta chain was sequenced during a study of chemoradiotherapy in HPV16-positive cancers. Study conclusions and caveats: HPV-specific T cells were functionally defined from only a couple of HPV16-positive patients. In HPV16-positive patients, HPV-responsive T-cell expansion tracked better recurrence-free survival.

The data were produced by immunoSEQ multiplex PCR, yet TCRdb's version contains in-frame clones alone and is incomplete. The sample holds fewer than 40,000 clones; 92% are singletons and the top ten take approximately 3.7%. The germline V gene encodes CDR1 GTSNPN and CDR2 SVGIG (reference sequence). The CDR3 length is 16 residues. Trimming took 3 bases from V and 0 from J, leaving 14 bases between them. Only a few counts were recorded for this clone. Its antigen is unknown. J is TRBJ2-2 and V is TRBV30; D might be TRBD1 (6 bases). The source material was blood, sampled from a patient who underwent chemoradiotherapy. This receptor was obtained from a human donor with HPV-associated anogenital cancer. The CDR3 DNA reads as TGTGCCTGGAGAGGAAACAGGGCTTCGAACACCGGGGAGCTGTTTTTT. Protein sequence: CAWRGNRASNTGELFF.